This T cell receptor beta chain was profiled in a study of T cell clonotyping in hematopoietic cell transplantation. V lost 1 base to trimming and J lost 10 bases, with 8 bases between them. Germline values: CDR1 SGHTA, CDR2 FQGNSA. This CDR3 comprises 13 residues. Here immunoSEQ multiplex PCR was the method, and the copy in TCRdb shows in-frame clones only, minus some. The profile shows about 3,500 clones, around 70% of them singletons. General observations from the study: After transplant, recipient diversity fell while pathologically expanded clonotypes grew through day 180. At the given depth, recipient repertoires were over 95% de novo clonotypes.

On this clone: Its matching antigen is unknown.

The sample was peripheral blood mononuclear cells, taken 30 days after allogeneic stem cell transplant. The TCR originated in a male patient in his thirties or forties who had an allogeneic stem cell transplant from an unrelated donor, so the T cells may come from the graft donor. Some clones in this sample may be carry-over from other donors' samples. J is TRBJ1-6 and V is TRBV7-2; D gene uncertain. The CDR3 sequence is CASSLDGVSPLHF. As DNA, the CDR3 is TGTGCCAGCAGCTTAGATGGGGTGTCACCCCTCCACTTT.